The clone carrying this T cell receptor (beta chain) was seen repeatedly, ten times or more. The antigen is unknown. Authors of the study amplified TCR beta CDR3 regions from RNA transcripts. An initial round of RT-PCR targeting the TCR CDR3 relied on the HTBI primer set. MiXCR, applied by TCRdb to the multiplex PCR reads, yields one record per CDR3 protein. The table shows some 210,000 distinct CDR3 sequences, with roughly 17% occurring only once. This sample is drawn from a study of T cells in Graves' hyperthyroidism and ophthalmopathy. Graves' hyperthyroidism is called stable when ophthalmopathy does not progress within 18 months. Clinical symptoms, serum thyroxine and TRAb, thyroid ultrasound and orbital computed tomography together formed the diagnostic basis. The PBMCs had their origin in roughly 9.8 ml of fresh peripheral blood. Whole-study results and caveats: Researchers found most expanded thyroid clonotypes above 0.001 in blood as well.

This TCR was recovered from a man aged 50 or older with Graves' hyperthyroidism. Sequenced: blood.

CDR3 coding DNA: TGTGCCAGCAGCTTAACGGGGCTCCCAGATACGCAGTATTTT. Translation: CASSLTGLPDTQYF. V gene TRBV7-3 combines with J gene TRBJ2-3; a weak D match, TRBD1 (5 bases). There are 14 residues in the CDR3. CDR1 and CDR2 from the germline V gene are SGHTA and FQGTGA. V was shortened by 0 bases and J by 4 bases, with 8 bases between the two germline ends.